The source of this T cell receptor (beta chain) is a study of blood T cell repertoires in COVID-19. For the study at large: Some COVID-19 samples were acute and others convalescent; all came from the United States, Italy and Spain. The cDNA or gDNA used as material had been derived from T cells, B-cell-depleted T cells, or PBMCs.

Study members were between about 18 and 95 years old and lived in 24 US regions. The repertoire was sequenced with immunoSEQ multiplex PCR; TCRdb's copy has only in-frame clones and lacks some. The sample yields fewer than 450,000 clones, about 88% seen once. The material sequenced was PBMCs or T cells enriched from blood (not recorded which). The sequence was collected from a woman under 40 who had recovered from COVID-19.

CDR3 residues: CAVPPDGLAAYNEQFF. CDR3 nucleotides: TGTGCCGTGCCCCCGGACGGACTAGCGGCCTACAATGAGCAGTTCTTC. The chain uses TRBV7-9 and TRBJ2-1, with TRBD2 identical over 10 bases. Germline values: CDR1 SEHNR, CDR2 FQNEAQ (reference sequence). The CDR3 has 16 residues. V gave up 11 bases and J gave up 2 bases; unmatched junction bases: 12.